One and the same sample provided the 14 T cell receptor beta chains below, sequenced in a study of identical twins. TCRdb itself ran the 5' RACE reads through MiXCR, one entry per CDR3 protein. The sample has 650,000 to 750,000 distinct CDR3 sequences, 21% seen once. Separately, the same data were catalogued under a study of T cells expressing NK-cell markers.

Sequencing input: PBMCs. These receptors were obtained from a woman aged 18-29 years in good health.

This chain uses TRBV20-1 with TRBJ2-1, with 10 bases aligning to TRBD2. The V gene end was trimmed by 3 bases and the J gene end by 12 bases; junction bases not matched to a gene: 11. Germline assignment: CDR1 DFQATT and CDR2 SNEGSKA (reference sequence). This CDR3 is 14 amino acids long. The CDR3: CSASRTAGGLSQFF. The CDR3, as DNA: TGCAGTGCTAGTCGAACAGCGGGAGGGCTTTCGCAGTTCTTC.

A few counts support this clonotype. J is TRBJ2-7 and V is TRBV20-1, with 7 bases matching TRBD1. Germline trimming cut 3 bases from V and 6 bases from J; bases unmatched to any gene: 8. The length of the CDR3 is 13 residues. Per the germline V gene, CDR1 is DFQATT and CDR2 is SNEGSKA (reference sequence). The CDR3 protein is CSARVTGKGEQYF. Written as DNA, the CDR3 is TGCAGTGCTAGGGTGACAGGGAAGGGCGAGCAGTACTTC.

Many counts were recorded for this clonotype. The chain is built from TRBV24-1 and TRBJ2-1, with 7 positions matching TRBD1. The CDR3 extends over 16 amino acids. In germline, CDR1 is KGHDR, CDR2 SFDVKD. V lost 11 bases to trimming and J lost 0 bases; unmatched junction nucleotides: 12. CDR3 region: CANDRVSSSSYNEQFF. The DNA of the CDR3 is TGTGCCAACGACAGGGTTTCCTCTAGCTCCTACAATGAGCAGTTCTTC.

The chain links TRBV7-9 to TRBJ2-2, with unresolved D. Trimming left V 1 base short and J 5 bases short, with 8 bases between. The germline V gene has CDR1 SEHNR and CDR2 FQNEAQ (reference sequence). The CDR3 totals 14 residues. The CDR3 region is CASSLVARTGELFF. CDR3 in DNA: TGTGCCAGCAGCTTAGTTGCGCGAACCGGGGAGCTGTTTTTT.

Many counts were recorded for this clonotype. The CDR3 loop reads CASSFRRPIPAYF. The CDR3 region has the DNA TGTGCCAGCAGTTTCCGGCGGCCTATTCCGGCGTACTTC. The rearrangement uses TRBV27 and TRBJ2-7; D is unresolved. Deletions cut 3 bases from V and 12 bases from J, with 18 bases between. The germline CDR1 and CDR2 sequences are MNHEY and SMNVEV (reference sequence). The CDR3 extends over 13 amino acids.

The genes are TRBV6-1 and TRBJ1-2, with 7 nucleotides matching TRBD1. Trimming removed 4 bases from V and 4 bases from J; junction bases left unmatched: 6. CDR3 length: 14 residues. Germline V gene lookup returns CDR1 MNHNS and CDR2 SASEGT. Here the CDR3 DNA reads TGTGCCAGCAGTGTAGGGACAGTCGCCTATGGCTACACCTTC. It is translated as CASSVGTVAYGYTF.

This clonotype was detected ten times or more. J is TRBJ2-1 and V is TRBV5-1; D may be TRBD2 (6 bases). The CDR3 has 14 residues. Germline values: CDR1 SGHRS, CDR2 YFSETQ. The V end lost 0 bases, the J end lost 8 bases, and 12 bases lay between the germline ends. The CDR3 sequence: CASSLVSGRDEQFF. CDR3 sequence (DNA): TGCGCCAGCAGCTTGGTTAGCGGTAGAGATGAGCAGTTCTTC.

This clonotype has a handful of counts. The CDR3 spells CASSRIAGDGEQFF. The CDR3 DNA is TGTGCCAGCAGCAGAATAGCGGGAGACGGTGAGCAGTTCTTC. This chain uses TRBV7-6 with TRBJ2-1; 9 bases agree with TRBD2. Germline V lookup: CDR1 SGHVS, CDR2 FNYEAQ. The CDR3 runs 14 residues. V lost 5 bases to trimming and J lost 9 bases; unmatched junction nucleotides: 8. Combining the CDR3 with reference TRBV7-6 and TRBJ2-1 gives the whole variable domain GAGVSQSPRYKVTKRGQDVALRCDPISGHVSLYWYRQALGQGPEFLTYFNYEAQQDKSGLPNDRFSAERPEGSISTLTIQRTEQRDSAMYRCASSRIAGDGEQFFGPGTRLTVL.

V usage is TRBV5-1 and J usage is TRBJ2-7; 8 bases match TRBD2. The CDR3 is 15 residues long. With 6 bases clipped from V and 5 bases from J, the junction kept 13 bases outside the gene matches. Germline CDR1 and CDR2: SGHRS and YFSETQ. The CDR3 DNA sequence: TGCGCCAGCACGGGGACTAGTCGTTCAATCGACGAGCAGTACTTC. Its translation is CASTGTSRSIDEQYF.

This clonotype appeared a few times. V gene TRBV7-4 combines with J gene TRBJ2-3; D might be TRBD2 (5 bases). Per the germline V gene, CDR1 is SGHVT and CDR2 is SQSDAQ. The ends were cut back, 0 bases at V and 3 bases at J, with 13 bases in the middle. The CDR3 extends over 16 amino acids. This CDR3 is CASSLAASSFTDTQYF. The CDR3, as DNA: TGTGCCAGCAGCTTAGCGGCTAGCAGTTTTACAGATACGCAGTATTTT.

The chain combines TRBV20-1 with TRBJ1-3; D unresolved. The ends were cut back, 3 bases at V and 4 bases at J, with 10 bases in the middle. This CDR3 contains 13 residues. CDR1 is DFQATT and CDR2 is SNEGSKA in the germline V gene (reference sequence). The CDR3 region is CSASLTRGNTIYF. In nucleotides, the CDR3 is TGCAGTGCTAGCCTGACTCGGGGAAACACCATATATTTT.

This clonotype was observed at least ten times. The chain links TRBV7-9 to TRBJ1-2; 8 positions match TRBD1. The germline CDR1 and CDR2 sequences are SEHNR and FQNEAQ (reference sequence). V lost 3 bases, J lost 2 bases, and 11 bases stayed unmatched. CDR3 length: 17 residues. DNA of the CDR3: TGTGCCAGCAGCTTCGCGCCAGGACAGGGCGCCAACTATGGCTACACCTTC. Amino acids: CASSFAPGQGANYGYTF.

Comment on this clonotype: A much larger clone differs by one base, so this may be a read error. The chain employs TRBV5-1 and TRBJ2-7; D possibly matches TRBD1 or TRBD2 (5 bases each). CDR1 and CDR2 (germline): SGHRS, YFSETQ. The CDR3 covers 14 residues. CDR3 nucleotide sequence: TGCGCCAGTAAGCTTCTTCCAGGGACCTACAAGCAGTACTTC. It yields the protein CASKLLPGTYKQYF. The full variable domain, rest sourced from reference TRBV5-1 and TRBJ2-7, is KAGVTQTPRYLIKTRGQQVTLSCSPISGHRSVSWYQQTPGQGLQFLFEYFSETQRNKGNFPGRFSGRQFSNSRSEMNVSTLELGDSALYLCASKLLPGTYKQYFGPGTRLTVT.

This clonotype was recorded a few times. J is TRBJ2-7 and V is TRBV5-6, with D perhaps matching TRBD1 or TRBD2 (5 bases each). Trimming cost V 1 base and J 2 bases, with 13 bases left between them. The V gene's germline CDR1 is SGHDT and CDR2 YYEEEE. The CDR3 extends over 15 amino acids. The CDR3 bases are TGTGCCAGCAGCTTGAGGGACGGATCCCCCTACGAGCAGTACTTC. Its protein is CASSLRDGSPYEQYF.